This TCR beta chain was recorded in a study of breast tumors, draining lymph nodes, adjacent tissues. CDR3 length: 17 residues. Findings and caveats of the study: Tumor repertoires ranked between lymph nodes and nontumor tissue in diversity, with V and J gene preferences. Findings are consistent with lymph node origin and intratumoral expansion of most tumor T cells. Tumor T cell lymph node origin was a supported hypothesis, not proven. Luminal-like breast cancer showed significantly higher tumor–nontumor repertoire similarity than basal-like.

Samples came from axillary lymph nodes draining the breast cancer. Each CDR3 protein gets one entry after TCRdb re-called the multiplex PCR reads with MiXCR. The table records about 130,000 distinct CDR3 sequences, around 20% of them present only once. This clonotype was counted once. Its target is unknown. One base away lies a much larger clone, so this may be a sequencing read error. The sequence was collected from a female donor with breast cancer. Some clones in this sample may be carry-over from other donors' samples. The sequenced sample was axillary lymph node tissue. The chain links TRBV12-3 or TRBV12-4 to TRBJ1-4; 10 nucleotides line up with TRBD1. The CDR3 reads CASSSDRGRSTNEKPFF. The DNA of the CDR3 is TGTGCCAGCAGTTCTGACAGGGGGCGATCAACTAATGAAAAACCGTTTTTT.